These 5 T cell receptor beta chains came from one sample sequenced in a study of T cell responses to AZD1222 COVID-19 vaccine. Produced via immunoSEQ multiplex PCR; TCRdb's table is partial and in-frame only. The sample carries 200,000 or so clones, about 90% recorded once. The specimen was peripheral blood, collected on day 0 of AZD1222 vaccination. Receptor source: an adult in good health.

This clone was counted once. V and J are TRBV18 and TRBJ2-7, with TRBD2 identical over 7 bases. Per germline, CDR1 KGHSH and CDR2 LQKENI. Unmatched junction bases numbered 16, after V lost 3 bases and J lost 5 bases. This CDR3 comprises 17 residues. This chain's CDR3 is CASSPALLAQAHDEQYF. CDR3 nucleotide sequence: TGTGCCAGCTCACCCGCTCTACTAGCGCAGGCCCATGACGAGCAGTACTTC.

The rearrangement uses TRBV5-6 and TRBJ2-6, with TRBD2 identical over 9 bases. Germline V gives CDR1 SGHDT, CDR2 YYEEEE. Losses at the gene ends were 1 base for V and 0 bases for J; bases not matched to a gene: 8. The CDR3 is made up of 19 amino acids. The CDR3 region is CASSLFRTSEYSGANVLTF. The CDR3 DNA sequence: TGTGCCAGCAGCTTGTTTCGGACTAGCGAATACTCTGGGGCCAACGTCCTGACTTTC.

The chain employs TRBV24-1 and TRBJ2-3, with 9 bases that match TRBD2. V lost 7 bases, J lost 2 bases, and 3 bases stayed unmatched. Germline CDR1 and CDR2: KGHDR and SFDVKD. The CDR3 loop spans 14 amino acids. CDR3 residues: CATRRGGNTDTQYF. CDR3 bases: TGTGCCACCAGGCGGGGGGGCAACACAGATACGCAGTATTTT.

This chain uses TRBV5-1 with TRBJ1-1; maybe TRBD1 (5 bases). The CDR3 spans 15 residues. The V end lost 5 bases, the J end lost 0 bases, and 14 bases lay between the germline ends. CDR1 is SGHRS, CDR2 YFSETQ, per germline. The CDR3 DNA is TGCGCCAGCAGTACCTCGGGACGGATGAACACTGAAGCTTTCTTT. Amino acid sequence: CASSTSGRMNTEAFF.

This clone showed up just a few times. The gene calls are TRBV3-1 (or the pseudogene TRBV3-2) and TRBJ1-4; possible D gene TRBD1, 5 bases. Germline V CDR1 and CDR2: LGHDT, YNNKEL (reference sequence). The CDR3 is 15 amino acids. Trimming removed 4 bases from V and 7 bases from J, with 16 bases in between. The CDR3 nucleotides read TGTGCCAGCAGCCGGGCCCTCTGGGACGGTGAAAAACTGTTTTTT. It yields the protein CASSRALWDGEKLFF.